This T cell receptor (beta chain) was profiled in a study of T-cell memory formation after mild COVID-19. TCRdb reanalysed the 5' RACE reads using MiXCR and keeps one entry per CDR3 protein. The sample shows under 700,000 distinct CDR3 sequences, around 21% of them seen only once. As to this clonotype: As yet, its antigen is unknown.

Study conclusions and caveats: While clones contracting from day 15 to 85 were balanced between CD4 and CD8, later expanders leaned CD4+.

The V gene's germline CDR1 is MNHEY and CDR2 SVGAGI. V shed 0 bases and J 3 bases; nucleotides not matched to a gene: 10. This CDR3 contains 17 residues. This receptor was identified in an adult woman who had mild COVID-19 (a few samples of this study predate the infection). Cell type and time point are not known. The J gene is TRBJ2-7, the V gene TRBV6-5, with TRBD1 matching over 8 bases. Sequencing input: PBMCs or a T cell subset sorted from them (not recorded which). CDR3 residues: CASSYSALGQELYEQYF. For the CDR3, the DNA is TGTGCCAGCAGTTACTCTGCCTTGGGACAGGAGCTCTACGAGCAGTACTTC.